This TCR beta chain stems from a study of CD8 T cells in ankylosing spondylitis. Points from the study as a whole: Earlier work had already found some motif variants in reactive arthritis synovial fluid and blood. A TCR beta motif made of about 8 highly homologous variants seemed typical of ankylosing spondylitis blood. Disease-linked clones had a CD8+ phenotype and relatively low frequency in peripheral blood.

A remark on this clonotype: Its antigen is as yet unknown.

For TCR beta, libraries came from quantitative 5'-RACE with molecular barcodes. MiXCR was run by TCRdb on the 5' RACE reads, yielding one entry per CDR3 protein. In the table there are approximately 540,000 distinct CDR3 sequences, 12% of which are singletons. CDR1 and CDR2 from the germline V gene are SGHRS and YFSETQ. The V end lost 4 bases, the J end lost 3 bases, and 13 bases lay between the germline ends. CDR3 length: 14 amino acids. The clonotype comes from a male donor with ankylosing spondylitis. This chain connects TRBV5-1 to TRBJ1-1; a weak D match, TRBD1 (5 bases). Sequenced input: blood, either unsorted or a sorted T cell fraction (not recorded which). This CDR3 is CASSPEGPYTEAFF. The CDR3 coding sequence is TGCGCCAGCAGCCCGGAGGGGCCCTACACTGAAGCTTTCTTT.